The TCR beta chain described here comes from a study of cytomegalovirus exposure and HLA in healthy donors (dated by TCRdb to the late 2010s). Regarding the study in general: An earlier analysis of 587 of the donors reported approximately 300 Gb of sequence data and some 120 million unique TCR beta sequences from about 200 million T cells. An early release that covered around 590 HLA-typed donors contained approximately 320 gigabases of sequencing data and tens of millions of unique TCR sequences. Of the roughly 400 genotyped donors, around 81% fell in the genetic ancestry cluster associated with self-reported Caucasian donors. The study aimed to test whether cataloging public T cell receptors could reveal signatures of past pathogen exposure. The study profiled the T cell repertoires of about 640 subjects by immunosequencing and related them to cytomegalovirus serostatus. Along with the roughly 610-subject first cohort, a separate validation cohort of over 90 different subjects was used. To predict cytomegalovirus infection status, the study brought together high-throughput TCR immunosequencing, statistical association of individual TCRs with disease status, and machine learning. A later analysis re-analyzed previously published TCR beta repertoires from about 730 donors and added high-resolution HLA genotyping to study TCR occurrence patterns. Rather than using new phenotypic data, the later analysis identified candidate immune exposures from TCR beta sequences and from how often those sequences occurred across donors. To decide whether each TCR beta V gene segment behaved as functional or pseudogenic, an earlier analysis of some 580 of the donors relied on high-throughput TCR beta sequencing. Alongside the repertoire data, information on donor age, sex, ethnicity and CMV serostatus was compiled. A later genetic analysis took genome-wide SNP genotypes for about 55% of the 666 donors and used that subset as a discovery cohort. Every repertoire in the discovery cohort had been generated on one and the same sequencing platform. HLA typing covered class I and class II loci at four-digit resolution. The number of donors typed differed by locus, with roughly 620-630 for A, B, C, DRB1 and DQB1, 522 for DQA1, nearly 610 for DPA1, and around 430 for DPB1. A few DR-DQ haplotypes were treated as single units for association and clustering because of strong linkage in the cohort. On average, around 200,000 unique TCR beta nucleotide sequences were sequenced per donor among several hundred genotyped donors of the cohort, with around 19% of those sequences being non-productive. The research as a whole found: This cohort had only TCR beta chains sequenced, and the lack of alpha or paired-chain data limited which features could be detected. Because the 87-base-pair reads could not distinguish some IMGT-functional V segments, including TRBV6-2 and TRBV6-3, those segments were excluded. Because counts were too low, some 17 rarely observed V segments, including chromosome 9 orphons, were excluded from the earlier analysis of under 650 of the donors. A few of the identified cytomegalovirus-associated TCR beta chains were confirmed in vitro to be specific for cytomegalovirus antigens. Roughly uniform sequencing depth across donors was assumed in presence/absence analyses, although this assumption may not hold. According to a later analysis, TCR association rates differed among HLA loci, with DRB1 alleles showing the most associated TCRs and HLA-C alleles showing the fewest. In a later analysis, most CMV-associated TCR beta chains were found to appear HLA-restricted, with HLA associations seemingly driven largely by CMV exposure. Compared with the roughly 710-donor mean, donors in an Asian-associated ancestry cluster had fewer N-insertions in productive TCRs, according to a later genetic analysis. Correlated functional status among segregating V segments might reflect linkage disequilibrium, but an unknown experimental factor could not be ruled out. V-gene and J-gene trimming of TCR beta chains was associated with a missense DCLRE1C variant in a later genetic analysis, and the association was replicated in an independent cohort. The study listed around 160 TCR beta chains as associated with cytomegalovirus. A further reported finding was that TCR beta sequences accurately predicted the HLA-A and HLA-B alleles for most subjects in the first cohort. Across donors, most TCR sequences were observed very rarely, whereas some public TCRs were present in many individuals. In an earlier analysis of some 540 of the donors, most TCR beta V segments appeared in productive rearrangements about 87% or about 30% of the time, broadly matching IMGT annotations. Because HLA typing was unavailable for some donors at each locus, only the typed subset was used in association tests. In a later analysis, 16,951 TCR beta sequences were associated with specific HLA alleles at a false discovery rate of 0.05. A later analysis found that HLA-associated TCR beta chains were more clonally expanded and had lower generation probabilities than equally common non-associated chains. The classifier was reported to diagnose cytomegalovirus status with high specificity and sensitivity in both the original and validation cohorts. CMV serostatus was the only immune exposure information available for the cohort. A group of highly shared sequence variants was considered likely to be a technical artifact of the sequencing pipeline. In a later analysis, several top co-occurrence clusters were reported to appear linked to parvovirus B19, influenza, CMV and Epstein-Barr virus. It was suggested by the authors that the approach could potentially be generalized to other disease states and immunological phenotypes. When HLA alleles, especially DR and DQ, strongly co-occurred, attributing TCR associations to individual alleles was difficult.

In the case of this clone: Its antigen specificity is not known.

Receptors were amplified or captured by the immunoSEQ multiplex PCR assay. For the multiplex PCR, a mixture combining 60 forward primers for TCR Vbeta segments and 13 reverse primers for TCR Jbeta segments was used. A multiplex PCR assay on genomic DNA amplified the CDR3 region of rearranged TCR beta genes. The Illumina HiSeq System was used to sequence the amplified TCR beta libraries as 87-base-pair reads. The original pipeline was this. A later analysis tallied approximately 87 million unique TCR beta chains across the 650 to 750 repertoires, and some 10 million of those chains were shared by two or more donors. Raw reads were error-corrected and collapsed into unique sequences by a nearest-neighbor algorithm in which closely related sequences were merged to remove PCR and sequencing errors. Alignment of CDR3 sequences to IMGT reference sequences was used to assign V, D and J gene segments. Each retained sequence needed at least a six-nucleotide match to both a V gene segment and a J gene segment. A rearrangement counted as productive if the CDR3 had no stop codons and remained in frame with V and J, and every other rearrangement counted as non-productive. CDR3 was defined according to IMGT convention as the region running from the second conserved V-encoded cysteine to the conserved J-encoded phenylalanine. The earlier analysis of about 570 of the donors excluded any sequence lacking an unambiguous match to a single V gene segment. An earlier analysis of some 500 of the donors classified V segments as functional when productive rearrangements were above 56.7% and as segregating when the standard deviation between donors was above 5%. A statistical classification framework was built for diagnosing cytomegalovirus status from the catalog of TCR beta chain sequences. A later analysis assigned V and J genes by comparing TCR nucleotide sequences with IMGT/GENE-DB human TR gene sequences. A later analysis assigned CDR3 sequences and most-parsimonious VDJ recombination scenarios with the TCRdist pipeline. A later analysis defined each TCR beta chain by its CDR3 amino acid sequence plus V-gene family, and excluded reads lacking a unique V-gene family. A later analysis removed 592 highly shared, low-generation-probability nucleotide sequences to deal with suspected cross-contamination and a sequencing artifact. A later analysis calculated a clonal expansion index for each public chain from normalized within-repertoire ranks of inferred template counts. A later analysis computed generation probabilities with a VDJ recombination model fitted to out-of-frame rearrangements, and checked the results against IGoR. In a later analysis, hypergeometric tests were used to score TCR-TCR, TCR-HLA and TCR-CMV co-occurrence, with a repertoire-size bias correction applied to TCR pairs. To estimate false discovery rates, a later analysis permuted the HLA or CMV assignments 20 times. A later analysis grouped co-occurring TCRs with DBSCAN, adding TCRdist sequence similarity when clustering within HLA-allele-positive subsets. Repertoires with fewer than 30,000 or more than 120,000 public chains, plus five repertoires with anomalous nucleotide sharing, were excluded from co-occurrence clustering. TCRdb obtained this table from immuneACCESS and retained in-frame rearrangements with V and J assigned. These tables miss some clones; where compared with another copy, unresolved V genes account for less than half of the shortfall, and the remainder is unexplained. The V and J calls and clone size are taken from that table; D and trimming were inferred from the DNA. The sample's own table lists around 58,000 clones. Approximately 8.9% of the sample lies in the top ten.

The cohort comprised fewer than 750 healthy bone marrow donors. At the time of sampling, all cohort members were nominally healthy, though unrecorded immune exposures were likely present. The donor was CMV seropositive and belonged to the group of 250 to 300 seropositive cohort members. A peripheral blood sample was provided by each donor, and peripheral blood mononuclear cells were used for TCR beta sequencing. Genomic DNA was extracted from the blood cell samples with the Qiagen DNeasy Blood Extraction Kit. Spanning cysteine to phenylalanine, the CDR3 consists of 14 amino acids. Of all the DNA, just the CDR3 is kept, 42 bases in frame from base 1. V lost 6 bases and J lost 3 bases; the stretch between them is 12 bases long. In the germline V gene, CDR1 corresponds to MNHEY and CDR2 to SVGAGI.

The source of this sequence is a man aged 45-60 years in good health and CMV-seropositive. The chain links TRBV6-5 with TRBJ1-5; the D segment could be TRBD1, given 5 matching bases. The specimen was PBMCs. The encoded CDR3 is CASSRVRNNQPQHF. The DNA sequence reads TGTGCCAGCAGCAGGGTTAGGAACAATCAGCCCCAGCATTTT.